These T cell receptor beta chains were read from a single sample in a study of CD8 T cell repertoires and HIV-1 epitope variants. Generated by immunoSEQ multiplex PCR, the TCRdb table keeps only in-frame clones and is missing some. The sample lists several thousand clones, about 65% occurring once. The antigens for these receptors are not known. The source material was cultured CD8+ T cells derived from PBMCs. The receptors come from a male donor with HIV. Both conserved end residues are part of each CDR3. A D gene is named only where the DNA matches it firmly. Clone size is given for some rows only: seen once, a few or many times, or a class if the clone is expanded.

d_call j_call v_call clone_size cdr3_nt cdr3_aa
- TRBJ2-3 TRBV11-2 - TGTGCCAGCAGCCCATCCTCCTTTGACACAGATACGCAGTATTTT CASSPSSFDTDTQYF
- TRBJ2-2 TRBV5-4 - TGTGCCAGCAGCTTGGTCGACACCGGGGAGCTGTTTTTT CASSLVDTGELFF
TRBD2 TRBJ2-5 TRBV9 - TGTGCCAGCAGCGTAGGGAGCGGGGGAGAGACCCAGTACTTC CASSVGSGGETQYF
- TRBJ2-2 TRBV10-3 - TGTGCCATCAGTGAGTCCCACAGGGAGCTGTTTTTT CAISESHRELFF
- TRBJ1-1 TRBV19 - TGTGCCAGTAGTATGGGATACACTGAAGCTTTCTTT CASSMGYTEAFF
TRBD1 TRBJ1-1 TRBV7-8 - TGTGCCAGCAGCCTCATGGGACAGATCATGAACACTGAAGCTTTCTTT CASSLMGQIMNTEAFF
- TRBJ2-1 TRBV11-3 - TGTGCCAGCAGCCCGGACTTCTCCTACAATGAGCAGTTCTTC CASSPDFSYNEQFF
- TRBJ2-1 TRBV5-6 - TGTGCCAGCAGCTTCGCAGACGGAGTACTCCCTGCCAATGAGCAGTTCTTC CASSFADGVLPANEQFF
- TRBJ1-2 TRBV12-2 - TGTGCAACCCGGCGGCAGGGTAGGGGCTACACCTTC CATRRQGRGYTF
TRBD2 TRBJ2-5 TRBV6-5 - TGTGCCAGCAGTCCTAGCGGGAGGGCCACAGAGACCCAGTACTTC CASSPSGRATETQYF
TRBD1 TRBJ1-4 TRBV7-9 few TGTGCCAGCAGCCCCGGGACAGGGATCGTAACTAATGAAAAACTGTTTTTT CASSPGTGIVTNEKLFF
- TRBJ1-5 TRBV7-2 - TGTGCCAGCAGCTTAGATGGGGGTCAGCCCCAGCATTTT CASSLDGGQPQHF